A selection of T cell receptor beta chains follows, all from one sample in a study of a mutant IDH1 vaccine in newly diagnosed glioma. These receptors lack a known antigen. Assay used: immunoSEQ multiplex PCR; TCRdb lists only in-frame clones, some missing. The sample includes around 130,000 clones, around four fifths of them seen just once. Sequencing was performed on PBMCs, taken from a glioma patient whose treatment included an IDH1 peptide vaccine. These receptors originate from a man in his forties with glioma. The CDR3 runs from the conserved cysteine through the conserved F or W. The D gene is left open where the match is weak. Size tells how often a clone was seen (once, few, many) or the class of an expanded clone, and some rows leave it out.

clone size	J gene	D gene	V gene	CDR3 length	CDR3 protein	CDR3 DNA
NA	TRBJ2-6	NA	TRBV18	17	CASSPEGRYSGANVLTF	TGTGCCAGCTCACCGGAAGGGAGATACTCTGGGGCCAACGTCCTGACTTTC
NA	TRBJ1-6	NA	TRBV4-3	15	CASSLITGRGSPLHF	TGCGCCAGCAGCCTCATAACTGGCAGGGGTTCACCCCTCCACTTT
NA	TRBJ2-7	NA	TRBV29-1	13	CSVEARGDYEQYF	TGCAGCGTTGAGGCTAGAGGGGACTACGAGCAGTACTTC
few	TRBJ1-4	NA	TRBV5-4	17	CASSQEAVTGRKEKLFF	TGTGCCAGCAGCCAAGAGGCGGTAACAGGGAGGAAAGAAAAACTGTTTTTT
NA	TRBJ2-1	NA	TRBV11-3	14	CASSLVGFHNEQFF	TGTGCCAGCAGCTTAGTGGGTTTTCACAATGAGCAGTTCTTC
NA	TRBJ1-1	NA	TRBV10-3	14	CAISEFGENTEAFF	TGTGCCATCAGTGAATTTGGAGAGAACACTGAAGCTTTCTTT
NA	TRBJ2-7	TRBD1	TRBV28	16	CASSFRGQGLAYEQYF	TGTGCCAGCAGTTTTAGGGGACAGGGATTAGCCTACGAGCAGTACTTC
NA	TRBJ2-2	NA	TRBV5-1	14	CASSIGGPTGELFF	TGCGCCAGCAGCATCGGGGGGCCCACCGGGGAGCTGTTTTTT
NA	TRBJ2-1	TRBD2	TRBV27	16	CASSFSAGGIHNEQFF	TGTGCCAGCAGTTTTTCAGCGGGAGGGATCCACAATGAGCAGTTCTTC
once	TRBJ2-7	TRBD2	TRBV7-2	13	CASSRSGSYEQYF	TGTGCCAGCAGTAGAAGCGGGAGCTACGAGCAGTACTTC
NA	TRBJ2-7	NA	TRBV10-3	16	CAISESGGGARYEQYF	TGTGCCATCAGTGAGTCAGGTGGGGGGGCCAGGTACGAGCAGTACTTC
NA	TRBJ1-5	NA	TRBV19	11	CASSITERQHF	TGTGCCAGTAGTATAACAGAGCGCCAGCATTTT
once	TRBJ1-2	NA	TRBV4-1	16	CASSQLGSAGPYGYTF	TGCGCCAGCAGCCAATTGGGTTCGGCAGGGCCCTATGGCTACACCTTC
few	TRBJ1-6	NA	TRBV19	14	CASRTGPSVSPLHF	TGTGCCAGTAGGACGGGTCCTTCGGTCTCACCCCTCCACTTT
NA	TRBJ1-1	NA	TRBV23-1	19	CASSQSRGPGGRENTEAFF	TGCGCCAGCAGTCAATCGAGGGGACCCGGGGGTAGGGAGAACACTGAAGCTTTCTTT
NA	TRBJ1-1	TRBD1	TRBV5-6	15	CASSFLGQWNTEAFF	TGTGCCAGCAGCTTCCTGGGACAGTGGAACACTGAAGCTTTCTTT
NA	TRBJ1-2	NA	TRBV5-8	18	CASSLTPRLPGRVRGYTF	TGTGCCAGCAGCCTTACCCCCAGGTTGCCCGGGAGAGTTAGAGGCTACACCTTC
NA	TRBJ2-1	TRBD1	TRBV7-8	16	CASSPQTGQGSGEQFF	TGTGCCAGCAGCCCCCAGACGGGACAGGGGTCAGGTGAGCAGTTCTTC
NA	TRBJ2-5	NA	TRBV7-6	13	CASSLRLQETQYF	TGTGCCAGCAGCTTAAGGCTGCAAGAGACCCAGTACTTC
NA	TRBJ2-7	TRBD1	TRBV2	14	CASLPGQVSYEQYF	TGTGCCAGCCTGCCGGGACAGGTGAGCTACGAGCAGTACTTC
NA	TRBJ2-7	NA	TRBV21-1	16	CASSKSSARISYEQYF	TGTGCCAGCAGCAAGTCATCGGCCAGAATCTCCTACGAGCAGTACTTC
few	TRBJ1-1	NA	TRBV7-8	14	CASSHREGAFEAFF	TGTGCCAGCAGTCACAGGGAAGGGGCCTTTGAAGCTTTCTTT
NA	TRBJ2-5	NA	TRBV4-2	20	CASSQYLAGTNQNNQETQYF	TGTGCCAGCAGCCAGTACTTAGCCGGGACAAACCAAAACAACCAAGAGACCCAGTACTTC
once	TRBJ1-3	NA	TRBV7-6	16	CASSDRTASSGNTIYF	TGTGCCAGCAGCGATCGGACAGCGAGCTCTGGAAACACCATATATTTT
NA	TRBJ1-4	NA	TRBV6-5	14	CASSYDSLGEKLFF	TGTGCCAGCAGTTACGACAGCTTAGGGGAAAAACTGTTTTTT
NA	TRBJ1-5	NA	TRBV6-5	14	CASSPTANNQPQHF	TGTGCCAGCAGCCCTACAGCCAACAATCAGCCCCAGCATTTT
NA	TRBJ2-7	NA	TRBV11-1	19	CASSSSVITLGRGKNEQYF	TGTGCCAGCAGCTCCTCGGTGATCACGCTAGGAAGGGGGAAAAACGAGCAGTACTTC
few	TRBJ1-2	NA	TRBV11-2	11	CASSRGWKAAF	TGTGCCAGCAGCCGTGGCTGGAAAGCTGCCTTC
NA	TRBJ2-5	NA	TRBV6-5	14	CASSYLTEQETQYF	TGTGCCAGCAGTTACTTGACGGAACAAGAGACCCAGTACTTC
once	TRBJ2-1	TRBD1	TRBV19	15	CASKEDRSSYNEQFF	TGTGCCAGTAAGGAGGACAGGAGCTCCTACAATGAGCAGTTCTTC
NA	TRBJ1-2	TRBD1	TRBV6-5	14	CASRLGQGGYGYTF	TGTGCCAGCAGACTGGGACAGGGGGGCTATGGCTACACCTTC
NA	TRBJ2-7	NA	TRBV4-3	14	CASSQDFAVYEQYF	TGCGCCAGCAGCCAAGATTTCGCGGTTTACGAGCAGTACTTC
once	TRBJ2-3	NA	TRBV28	15	CASSADAVGGDTQYF	TGTGCCAGCAGTGCGGACGCCGTGGGCGGAGATACGCAGTATTTT
NA	TRBJ1-4	NA	TRBV9	15	CASSPGRSPREKLFF	TGTGCCAGCAGCCCAGGACGCTCCCCGCGCGAAAAACTGTTTTTT
large	TRBJ1-5	NA	TRBV4-3	17	CASSQEPWGYGNQPQHF	TGCGCCAGCAGCCAAGAACCATGGGGTTACGGCAATCAGCCCCAGCATTTT
NA	TRBJ1-2	NA	TRBV5-6	12	CASSPGRGGYTF	TGTGCCAGCAGCCCGGGGCGGGGCGGCTACACCTTC
NA	TRBJ1-5	TRBD1	TRBV10-3	13	CAIRGDRNQPQHF	TGTGCCATCAGGGGGGACAGAAATCAGCCCCAGCATTTT
NA	TRBJ2-7	NA	TRBV7-2	14	CASSSVRGDYEQYF	TGTGCCAGCAGCTCCGTTCGAGGGGACTACGAGCAGTACTTC
NA	TRBJ2-2	TRBD1	TRBV4-2	17	CASSQDSRGRIAGELFF	TGTGCCAGCAGCCAAGATTCCAGGGGGCGAATCGCCGGGGAGCTGTTTTTT
NA	TRBJ2-1	TRBD1	TRBV15	16	CATSSSGTGPYNEQFF	TGTGCCACCAGCAGTTCCGGGACAGGGCCCTACAATGAGCAGTTCTTC
NA	TRBJ2-5	NA	TRBV30	15	CAWTDFQGRGETQYF	TGTGCCTGGACCGACTTCCAGGGGAGAGGAGAGACCCAGTACTTC
NA	TRBJ1-1	NA	TRBV30	14	CAWTPGGGRSEAFF	TGTGCCTGGACCCCGGGGGGTGGGAGGTCTGAAGCTTTCTTT
NA	TRBJ2-7	NA	TRBV6-1	13	CASRFPGSYEQYF	TGTGCCAGCAGATTCCCAGGGTCCTACGAGCAGTACTTC
NA	TRBJ2-1	NA	TRBV7-2	14	CASRLQWAYNEQFF	TGTGCCAGCAGGTTACAGTGGGCCTACAATGAGCAGTTCTTC
NA	TRBJ2-1	NA	TRBV21-1	18	CASTKSGGLSRRYNEQFF	TGTGCCAGCACCAAAAGCGGGGGGCTATCGCGCCGCTACAATGAGCAGTTCTTC
NA	TRBJ1-6	TRBD1	TRBV6-1	19	CASSEAAWRDSFYNSPLHF	TGTGCCAGCAGTGAAGCGGCTTGGCGGGACAGCTTCTATAATTCACCCCTCCACTTT
NA	TRBJ2-1	TRBD1	TRBV19	15	CATAVDRGSYNEQFF	TGTGCCACCGCTGTGGACAGGGGCTCCTACAATGAGCAGTTCTTC
NA	TRBJ1-1	TRBD1	TRBV7-9	14	CASSIGGTGAEAFF	TGTGCCAGCAGCATCGGAGGGACAGGCGCTGAAGCTTTCTTT
NA	TRBJ2-4	NA	TRBV23-1	16	CASSQTSGIAKNIQYF	TGCGCCAGCAGTCAAACGTCGGGGATAGCCAAAAACATTCAGTACTTC
NA	TRBJ2-2	NA	TRBV6-5	14	CASSLDAYTGELFF	TGTGCCAGCAGCTTAGACGCGTACACCGGGGAGCTGTTTTTT